Each of the 14 T cell receptor beta chains below was sequenced from the same sample in a study of human T cells and chemical hapten exposure. As for time point: pre-sensitization, week 0. The treatment was: therapeutic diphenylcyclopropenone sensitization with weekly scalp DPC. TCRdb used MiXCR to reprocess the RACE reads, holding one entry per CDR3 protein. This sample has under 95,000 distinct CDR3 sequences; roughly 8.5% occur once, and the top ten carry about 2.5%. Sequenced here: whole blood, sampled in connection with sensitization to the hapten diphenylcyclopropenone (DPC). These receptor sequences come from a middle-aged man with alopecia areata. Some clones in this sample may be carry-over from other donors' samples.

This sequence joins TRBV30 and TRBJ2-1; 10 nucleotides align to TRBD2. V dropped 3 bases and J dropped 6; count of bases not matched to a gene: 11. The CDR3 totals 16 residues. Germline V gene lookup returns CDR1 GTSNPN and CDR2 SVGIG (reference sequence). Here the CDR3 reads CAWRSLAGVVLNEQFF. The CDR3, as DNA: TGTGCCTGGAGGTCGCTAGCGGGAGTAGTCCTCAATGAGCAGTTCTTC. The entire variable domain, with the rest obtained from reference TRBV30 and TRBJ2-1, is as follows: SQTIHQWPATLVQPVGSPLSLECTVEGTSNPNLYWYRQAAGRGLQLLFYSVGIGQISSEVPQNLSASRPQDRQFILSSKKLLLSDSGFYLCAWRSLAGVVLNEQFFGPGTRLTVL.

In the case of this clonotype: A much larger clone is a single base away; this may be a read error. No DNA is shown, since the ends of the CDR3 on it are uncertain; the CDR3 is the one TCRdb lists. This chain connects TRBV28 to TRBJ1-2; no DNA check was done on the table's D call, TRBD1. The CDR3 has 12 residues if both end residues are counted. Germline-derived CDR1 and CDR2 are MDHEN and SYDVKM. CDR3 sequence reads: CASFRARVDYTF.

This clonotype was counted between two and nine times. V is TRBV6-5 and J is TRBJ1-1, with D hard to call. The CDR3 runs to 14 residues. With 2 bases removed from V and 7 bases from J, the gap between germline ends came to 14 bases. Per the germline V gene, CDR1 is MNHEY and CDR2 is SVGAGI. CDR3 residues: CASSYPQRRDEAFF. The CDR3 coding sequence is TGTGCCAGCAGTTACCCCCAGCGGAGGGATGAAGCTTTCTTT.

The chain couples TRBV29-1 to TRBJ2-5, with 10 bases fitting TRBD1. J gave up 4 bases and V 3 bases, and 5 bases lay outside the gene matches. The CDR3 totals 14 residues. Germline loops: CDR1 SQVTM, CDR2 ANQGSEA. CDR3 in DNA: TGCAGCGTTGACGGGACAGGGGAGTCAGAGACCCAGTACTTC. It is translated as CSVDGTGESETQYF.

In its sample, this clonotype was seen a few times. The gene calls are TRBV9 and TRBJ1-2, with D unclear. V was trimmed by 0 bases and J by 3 bases, leaving 6 bases between them. Germline V lookup: CDR1 SGDLS, CDR2 YYNGEE. CDR3 size: 13 residues. The CDR3 spells CASSVEGYYGYTF. The CDR3 DNA reads as TGTGCCAGCAGCGTAGAAGGCTACTATGGCTACACCTTC.

J is TRBJ1-4 and V is TRBV3-1; D gene unclear. V shed 1 base and J shed 10 bases, with 7 bases lying between them. Germline CDR1 is LGHDT and CDR2 is YNNKEL (reference sequence). CDR3 length: 12 residues. CDR3 amino acids: CASSQGPGKLFF. DNA of the CDR3: TGTGCCAGCAGCCAAGGACCCGGAAAACTGTTTTTT.

This rearrangement joins TRBV5-1 to TRBJ2-3; TRBD2 agrees at 16 bases. The germline V gene encodes CDR1 SGHRS and CDR2 YFSETQ. V lost 0 bases to trimming and J lost 3 bases; unmatched junction nucleotides: 4. The CDR3 sequence is 18 residues long. CDR3 sequence (DNA): TGCGCCAGCAGCTTGGAGGGACTAGCGGGAGGGCCTACAGATACGCAGTATTTT. Translated, it gives CASSLEGLAGGPTDTQYF.

This clonotype appeared a few times. CDR3 loop: CAWSTFGGNQPQHF. The CDR3 nucleotides are TGTGCCTGGAGTACTTTTGGGGGGAATCAGCCCCAGCATTTT. The rearrangement links TRBV30 to TRBJ1-5; D is perhaps TRBD1 (5 bases). CDR3 length: 14 amino acids. Between the trimmed V and J ends, which lost 2 bases and 4 bases, there was a span of 12 bases. The germline gives CDR1 GTSNPN, CDR2 SVGIG (reference sequence). The whole variable domain, filled in from reference TRBV30 and TRBJ1-5, reads SQTIHQWPATLVQPVGSPLSLECTVEGTSNPNLYWYRQAAGRGLQLLFYSVGIGQISSEVPQNLSASRPQDRQFILSSKKLLLSDSGFYLCAWSTFGGNQPQHFGDGTRLSIL.

This clonotype was counted between two and nine times. The V call is TRBV30, the J call TRBJ2-7; the D is unclear. The CDR3 is made up of 13 amino acids. The germline V gene has CDR1 GTSNPN and CDR2 SVGIG (reference sequence). The germline V and J ends were trimmed by 0 bases and 3 bases, with 9 bases remaining between them. CDR3 amino acids: CAWSVDIFYEQYF. CDR3 nucleotides: TGTGCCTGGAGTGTAGACATTTTCTACGAGCAGTACTTC. Full variable domain (outside the CDR3, taken from reference TRBV30 and TRBJ2-7): SQTIHQWPATLVQPVGSPLSLECTVEGTSNPNLYWYRQAAGRGLQLLFYSVGIGQISSEVPQNLSASRPQDRQFILSSKKLLLSDSGFYLCAWSVDIFYEQYFGPGTRLTVT.

Comment on this clonotype: This may come from a read error, since a much larger clone is one base off. The chain has TRBV7-2 and TRBJ2-7; 12 nucleotides line up with TRBD2. Germline CDR1 reads SGHTA; CDR2 reads FQGNSA. The CDR3 has 15 amino acids. CDR3 in amino acids: CASSLARLAGDEQYF. The CDR3 DNA reads as TGTGCCAGCAGTTTAGCGAGACTAGCGGGAGACGAGCAGTACTTC.

This clonotype was detected many times. The J gene is TRBJ1-4, the V gene TRBV12-3 or TRBV12-4, with D unresolved. Trimming removed 6 bases at V and 1 base at J, with 12 bases between. This CDR3 comprises 15 residues. The chain's CDR3 is CASSPSWETNEKLFF. The CDR3 region has the DNA TGTGCCAGCAGCCCAAGCTGGGAAACTAATGAAAAACTGTTTTTT.

This clonotype occurred many times. The chain uses TRBV30 and TRBJ2-7; 7 bases match TRBD1. The trim removed 3 bases at V and 1 base at J, leaving 6 bases unmatched. The CDR3 has 14 amino acids. In germline, CDR1 is GTSNPN, CDR2 SVGIG (reference sequence). In DNA, the CDR3 is TGTGCCTGGAGAGGCACGACAGGGTCCTACGAGCAGTACTTC. It yields the protein CAWRGTTGSYEQYF.

In its sample, this clonotype was seen many times. The chain recombines TRBV7-9 with TRBJ1-1; D uncertain. From germline, CDR1 is SEHNR and CDR2 FQNEAQ (reference sequence). The CDR3 is 14 residues long. V lost 2 bases to trimming and J lost 0 bases, with 7 bases between them. The CDR3 sequence: CASSLHGMNTEAFF. The CDR3 DNA reads as TGTGCCAGCAGCTTACATGGGATGAACACTGAAGCTTTCTTT.

This clonotype was picked up many times. The chain recombines TRBV29-1 with TRBJ2-5, with D maybe TRBD2 (6 bases). V gave up 4 bases and J gave up 7 bases, with 16 bases separating them. In germline, CDR1 is SQVTM, CDR2 ANQGSEA. The CDR3 covers 13 residues. CDR3 DNA: TGCAGCGTTGGATACCGGGACTTCGGGACCCAGTACTTC. It specifies CSVGYRDFGTQYF.